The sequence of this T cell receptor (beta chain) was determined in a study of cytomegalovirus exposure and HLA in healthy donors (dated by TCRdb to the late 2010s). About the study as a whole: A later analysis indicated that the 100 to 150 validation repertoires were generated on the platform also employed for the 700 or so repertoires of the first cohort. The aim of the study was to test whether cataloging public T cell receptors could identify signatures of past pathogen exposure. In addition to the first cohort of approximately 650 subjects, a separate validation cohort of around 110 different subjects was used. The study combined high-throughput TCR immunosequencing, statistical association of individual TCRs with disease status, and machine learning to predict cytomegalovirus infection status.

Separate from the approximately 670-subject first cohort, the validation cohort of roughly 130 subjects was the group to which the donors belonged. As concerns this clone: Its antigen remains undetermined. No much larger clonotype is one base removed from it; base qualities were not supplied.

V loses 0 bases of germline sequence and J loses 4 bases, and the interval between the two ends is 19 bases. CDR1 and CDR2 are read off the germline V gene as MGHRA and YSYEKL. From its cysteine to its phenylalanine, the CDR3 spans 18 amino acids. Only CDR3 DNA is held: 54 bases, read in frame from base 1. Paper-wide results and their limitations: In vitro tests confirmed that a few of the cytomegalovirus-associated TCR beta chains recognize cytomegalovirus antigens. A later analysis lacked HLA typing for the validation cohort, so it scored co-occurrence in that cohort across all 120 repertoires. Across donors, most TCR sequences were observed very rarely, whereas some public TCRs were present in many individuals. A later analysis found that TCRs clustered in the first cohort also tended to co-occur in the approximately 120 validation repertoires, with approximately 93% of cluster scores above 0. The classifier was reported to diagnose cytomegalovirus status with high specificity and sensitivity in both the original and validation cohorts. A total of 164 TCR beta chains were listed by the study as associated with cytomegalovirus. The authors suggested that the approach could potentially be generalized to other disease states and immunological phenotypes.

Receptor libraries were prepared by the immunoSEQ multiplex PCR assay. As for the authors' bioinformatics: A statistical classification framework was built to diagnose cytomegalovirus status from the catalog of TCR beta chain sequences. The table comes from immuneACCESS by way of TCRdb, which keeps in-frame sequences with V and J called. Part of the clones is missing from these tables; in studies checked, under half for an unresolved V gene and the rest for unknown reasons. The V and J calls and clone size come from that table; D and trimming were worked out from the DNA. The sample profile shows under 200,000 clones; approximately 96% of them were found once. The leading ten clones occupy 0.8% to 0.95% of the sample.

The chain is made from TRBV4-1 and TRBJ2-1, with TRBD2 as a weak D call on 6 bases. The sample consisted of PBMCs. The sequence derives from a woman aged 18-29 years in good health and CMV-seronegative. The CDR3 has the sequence CASSQDSPTRTLYNEQFF. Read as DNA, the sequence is TGCGCCAGCAGCCAAGATAGTCCGACTAGAACTTTATACAATGAGCAGTTCTTC.